This record looks at one T cell receptor (beta chain) sequence and its context. This sample stems from a study of CD8+CD57+ T cells in acquired aplastic anemia. Looking at the study overall: For CD4+ cells, healthy donors had an average of approximately 11 million reads.

TCR beta VDJ and CDR3 were profiled, and genomic DNA was the template. TCRdb analysed the reads with MiXCR anew, one entry per CDR3 protein. The sample consists of 35,000 to 45,000 distinct CDR3 sequences, 68% of them appearing once. Germline V gene sequence: CDR1 SNHLY, CDR2 FYNNEI. The CDR3 runs to 13 residues. The ends were cut back, 7 bases at V and 5 bases at J, with 14 bases in the middle. The chain is built from TRBV2 and TRBJ1-2, with D tentatively TRBD1 (5 bases). The sample consisted of sorted CD4+, CD8+, or CD8+CD57+ T cells (not recorded which) from PBMCs. This TCR came from a human donor in good health, serving as a control. For the CDR3, the DNA is TGTGCCAGCACAGTCGGCAGGGATTATGGCTACACCTTC. This encodes CASTVGRDYGYTF.